The next 16 T cell receptor beta chains were all read from a single sample in a study of T cells in Graves' hyperthyroidism and ophthalmopathy. The source material, RNA transcripts, was used to amplify TCR beta CDR3 regions. In the first-round RT-PCR of the TCR CDR3, the HTBI primer set was used. Each CDR3 protein gets one entry after TCRdb re-called the multiplex PCR reads with MiXCR. In the table there are hundreds of thousands of distinct CDR3 sequences, around 38% of which are singletons. Specimen: blood. The receptors originated from a man younger than 35 with Graves' hyperthyroidism.

J is TRBJ2-7 and V is TRBV25-1; possibly TRBD1 for D (6 bases). Deletions cut 3 bases from V and 5 bases from J, with 14 bases between. The CDR3 consists of 14 residues. Germline V CDR1 and CDR2: MGHDK, SYGVNS. The DNA for the CDR3 is TGTGCCAGCAGTGACCTGGGGGCGGTCAACGAGCAGTACTTC. Protein sequence: CASSDLGAVNEQYF.

This clonotype was counted only a few times. The V gene is TRBV4-1, the J gene TRBJ1-4; D possibly corresponds to TRBD1 (6 bases). V shed 1 base and J shed 8 bases, with 8 bases lying between them. Germline V lookup: CDR1 MGHRA, CDR2 YSYEKL. This CDR3 has 13 residues. CDR3 nucleotides: TGCGCCAGCAGCCAAGGACAGGACGAAAAACTGTTTTTT. This sequence encodes CASSQGQDEKLFF.

The rearrangement joins TRBV11-1 to TRBJ1-2; the D gene is possibly TRBD1 (6 bases). The CDR3 is made up of 13 amino acids. Germline V gives CDR1 SGHAT, CDR2 FQDESV (reference sequence). V shed 8 bases and J shed 8 bases, with 18 bases lying between them. The CDR3 nucleotides are TGTGCCAGCTCACCACAGGGATTGGGCGGCTACACCTTC. This sequence encodes CASSPQGLGGYTF. The variable domain in full, completed from reference TRBV11-1 and TRBJ1-2, reads EAEVAQSPRYKITEKSQAVAFWCDPISGHATLYWYRQILGQGPELLVQFQDESVVDDSQLPKDRFSAERLKGVDSTLKIQPAELGDSAMYLCASSPQGLGGYTFGSGTRLTVV.

J is TRBJ1-5 and V is TRBV15, with D perhaps matching TRBD1 (5 bases). The V and J ends lost 3 bases and 7 bases respectively, with 16 bases between them. This CDR3 spans 15 amino acids. The germline gives CDR1 LNHNV, CDR2 YYDKDF (reference sequence). CDR3 amino acids: CATSSSAGQRQPQHF. The CDR3 DNA sequence: TGTGCCACCAGCAGTTCAGCGGGGCAACGGCAGCCCCAGCATTTT.

The gene calls are TRBV7-9 and TRBJ2-7, with D possibly being TRBD1 (6 bases). Germline V gene sequence: CDR1 SEHNR, CDR2 FQNEAQ (reference sequence). The V end was cut by 3 bases, the J end by 2 bases, with 14 bases between. The CDR3 contains 15 residues. CDR3 amino acids: CASSFGQGSPYEQYF. DNA for the CDR3: TGTGCCAGCAGCTTCGGGCAGGGGTCCCCCTACGAGCAGTACTTC.

The genes are TRBV12-3 or TRBV12-4 and TRBJ1-2; D gene ambiguous. V was cut by 4 bases and J by 4 bases, with 16 bases left in between. The CDR3 covers 15 residues. CDR3 DNA: TGTGCCAGCAGTTCCAGTACCGGGCCTGTCTATGGCTACACCTTC. It codes for CASSSSTGPVYGYTF.

This clonotype appeared a few times. J is TRBJ1-1 and V is TRBV19; D possibly corresponds to TRBD1 (6 bases). This CDR3 contains 16 residues. Germline V gene data show CDR1 as LNHDA and CDR2 as SQIVND (reference sequence). Trimming cost V 11 bases and J 3 bases, with 25 bases left between them. The CDR3 DNA reads TGTGCCTGGAGTGTACTGGGGGCCTCGGGGTACACTGAAGCTTTCTTT. Translation: CAWSVLGASGYTEAFF.

This clonotype was seen a handful of times. The chain has TRBV12-3 or TRBV12-4 and TRBJ1-1, with 7 bases fitting TRBD1. The junction had 9 bases not matched to a gene; V was cut back by 6 bases and J by 8 bases. This CDR3 has 13 amino acids. CDR3 DNA: TGTGCCAGCAGCGCTCGACCAGGGGGAGAAGCTTTCTTT. Translated, it gives CASSARPGGEAFF.

This clonotype has at least ten counts. This rearrangement joins TRBV12-3 or TRBV12-4 to TRBJ2-5; 13 bases match TRBD2. CDR3 length: 16 amino acids. J lost 5 bases, V lost 5 bases, and 8 bases had no gene match. This CDR3 reads CASSPGLAGDWETQYF. As DNA, the CDR3 is TGTGCCAGCAGTCCTGGACTAGCGGGAGATTGGGAGACCCAGTACTTC.

This clonotype was recorded a few times. V is TRBV15 and J is TRBJ2-5, with TRBD1 matching 7 bases. Trimming took 10 bases from V and 7 from J; bases not matched to a gene: 12. The CDR3 length is 13 residues. Per germline, CDR1 LNHNV and CDR2 YYDKDF (reference sequence). This CDR3 reads CASSMGQSVTQYF. CDR3 DNA: TGTGCCAGCAGTATGGGACAGTCGGTGACCCAGTACTTC.

This clonotype was detected many times. The rearrangement uses TRBV25-1 and TRBJ2-2; a weak D match, TRBD1 (8 bases). Germline CDR1 and CDR2: MGHDK and SYGVNS. This CDR3 contains 15 residues. V lost 2 bases to trimming and J lost 6 bases, with 13 bases between them. The CDR3 is CASSEPTGGAGELFF. The DNA of the CDR3 is TGTGCCAGCAGTGAACCAACAGGGGGGGCCGGGGAGCTGTTTTTT.

This clonotype showed up just once. One junction end does not reproduce the germline sequence, and a read error may be involved. The chain carries TRBV9 and TRBJ2-7, with 14 positions matching TRBD2. Germline V gene lookup returns CDR1 SGDLS and CDR2 YYNGEE. This CDR3 is built from 15 residues. Here the CDR3 reads CASSKGTSGSNEQHF. As DNA, the CDR3 is TGTGCCAGCAGCAAAGGGACTAGCGGGAGTAACGAGCAGCACTTC.

This clonotype came up a few times. J is TRBJ2-2 and V is TRBV9, with a weak D call TRBD2 (7 bases). Germline V CDR1 and CDR2: SGDLS, YYNGEE. Trimming took 2 bases from V and 6 from J, leaving 11 bases between them. The CDR3 runs to 14 residues. CDR3 amino acids: CASSVVGGAGELFF. The CDR3 region has the DNA TGTGCCAGCAGCGTTGTAGGGGGGGCCGGGGAGCTGTTTTTT.

The gene calls are TRBV5-4 and TRBJ1-2; D not resolved. Trimming took 4 bases from V and 7 from J, leaving 14 bases between them. The germline V gene has CDR1 SGHNT and CDR2 YYREEE (reference sequence). There are 13 residues in the CDR3. The CDR3 DNA is TGTGCCAGCAGCCCCAACTGGGATCCTGGCTACACCTTC. Amino acid sequence: CASSPNWDPGYTF.

The table lists this clonotype with many counts. This sequence joins TRBV2 and TRBJ1-2; D ambiguous. Germline V CDR1 and CDR2: SNHLY, FYNNEI. V shed 7 bases and J shed 6 bases, with 15 bases lying between them. This CDR3 comprises 13 residues. CDR3 amino acids: CASTPEDDDGYTF. CDR3 sequence (DNA): TGTGCCAGCACGCCGGAGGACGACGATGGCTACACCTTC.

The V call is TRBV12-3 or TRBV12-4, the J call TRBJ1-4, with D perhaps matching TRBD1 (5 bases). Trimming took off 4 bases at V and 0 bases at J, with 15 bases between the two ends. The CDR3 has 17 amino acids. CDR3 in amino acids: CASSSYLSQATNEKLFF. DNA of the CDR3: TGTGCCAGCAGTTCCTACTTGTCACAGGCAACTAATGAAAAACTGTTTTTT.